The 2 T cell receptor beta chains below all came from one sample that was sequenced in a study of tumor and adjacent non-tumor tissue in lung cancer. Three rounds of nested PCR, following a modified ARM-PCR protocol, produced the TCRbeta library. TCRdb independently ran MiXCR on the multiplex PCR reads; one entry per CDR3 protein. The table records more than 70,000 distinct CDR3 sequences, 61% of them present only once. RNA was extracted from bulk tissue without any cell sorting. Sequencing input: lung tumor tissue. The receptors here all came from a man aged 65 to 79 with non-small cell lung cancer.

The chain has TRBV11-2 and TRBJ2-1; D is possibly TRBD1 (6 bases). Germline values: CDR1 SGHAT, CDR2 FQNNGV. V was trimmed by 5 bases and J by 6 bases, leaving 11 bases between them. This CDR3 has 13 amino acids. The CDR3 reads CASSLTGINEQFF. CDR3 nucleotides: TGTGCCAGCAGCCTCACAGGGATCAATGAGCAGTTCTTC. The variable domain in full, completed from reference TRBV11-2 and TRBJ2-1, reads EAGVAQSPRYKIIEKRQSVAFWCNPISGHATLYWYQQILGQGPKLLIQFQNNGVVDDSQLPKDRFSAERLKGVDSTLKIQPAKLEDSAVYLCASSLTGINEQFFGPGTRLTVL.

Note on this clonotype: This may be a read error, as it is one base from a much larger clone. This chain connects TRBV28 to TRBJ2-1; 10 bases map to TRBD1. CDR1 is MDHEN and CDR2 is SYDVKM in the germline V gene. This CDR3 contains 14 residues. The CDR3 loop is CASSRQGASNKQFF. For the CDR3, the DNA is TGTGCCAGCTCACGACAGGGGGCAAGCAATAAGCAGTTCTTC.